The sequence of this T cell receptor beta chain was determined in a study of T cells after yellow fever vaccination. This clonotype was seen a handful of times. The germline gives CDR1 MNHEY, CDR2 SVGAGI. The CDR3 runs to 15 residues. V lost 0 bases and J lost 6, with 14 bases in between. Using its own MiXCR run on the 5' RACE reads, TCRdb lists one record per CDR3 protein. This sample carries hundreds of thousands of distinct CDR3 sequences, 4.1% of them seen once, and the ten largest clones take approximately 23%. The source is a man between 18 and 29 years old who received the YFV17D yellow fever vaccine. V and J are TRBV6-5 and TRBJ2-5; tentative D call: TRBD1 (5 bases). The input for sequencing was PBMCs, taken 5 days after the yellow fever booster vaccination. The CDR3 protein is CASSYSWGLKKTQYF. As DNA, the CDR3 is TGTGCCAGCAGTTACTCCTGGGGCCTCAAGAAGACCCAGTACTTC.